This TCR beta chain emerged from a study of blood T cell repertoires in COVID-19. V was trimmed by 0 bases and J by 4 bases, leaving 7 bases between them. The V gene's germline CDR1 is KGHSH and CDR2 LQKENI. This CDR3 contains 14 residues. The protocol was immunoSEQ multiplex PCR, while the TCRdb copy is restricted to in-frame clones and leaves out a portion. The top ten clones hold 0.98% of a sample with approximately 250,000 clones, more than 75% of them seen once. About this clone: This sample includes further DNA sequences coding for the same CDR3.

Sequencing used peripheral blood. The TCR was taken from a man in his forties or fifties with acute or convalescent COVID-19. This sequence joins TRBV18 and TRBJ1-3; D unclear. The CDR3 sequence: CASSPPSTGNTIYF. Written as DNA, the CDR3 is TGTGCCAGCTCACCACCCTCTACCGGAAACACCATATATTTT.